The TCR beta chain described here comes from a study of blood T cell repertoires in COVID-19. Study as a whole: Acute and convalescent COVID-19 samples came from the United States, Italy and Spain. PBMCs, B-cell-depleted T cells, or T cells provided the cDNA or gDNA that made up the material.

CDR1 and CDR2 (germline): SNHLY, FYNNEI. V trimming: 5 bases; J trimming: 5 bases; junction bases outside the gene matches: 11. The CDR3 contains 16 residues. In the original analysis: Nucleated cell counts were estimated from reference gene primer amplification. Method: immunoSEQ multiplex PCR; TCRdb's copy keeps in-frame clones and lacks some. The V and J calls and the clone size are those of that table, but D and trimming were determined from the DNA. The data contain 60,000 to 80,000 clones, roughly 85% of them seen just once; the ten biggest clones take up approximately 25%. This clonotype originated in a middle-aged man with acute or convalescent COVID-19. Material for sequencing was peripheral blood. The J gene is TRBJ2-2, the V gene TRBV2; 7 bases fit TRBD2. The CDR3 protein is CASSTGRQGSTGELFF. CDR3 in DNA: TGTGCCAGCAGTACCGGGAGGCAGGGTAGTACCGGGGAGCTGTTTTTT.